This section outlines one TCR beta chain sequence together with its context. What it binds is unknown. Other DNA sequences in the same sample also yield this CDR3. With 60 Vbeta and 13 Jbeta primers, the PCR was carried out. Method: immunoSEQ multiplex PCR; TCRdb's copy keeps in-frame clones and lacks some. The sample holds around 210,000 clones. Sampled while nominally healthy, donors likely had unrecorded immune exposures. These data originate in a study of cytomegalovirus exposure and HLA in healthy donors. Findings and caveats of the study: Other equally common chains were less clonally expanded than HLA-associated TCR beta chains, a later analysis showed. According to the study, some 160 TCR beta chains were cytomegalovirus-associated.

Per the germline V gene, CDR1 is SGHRS and CDR2 is YFSETQ. V was cut by 2 bases and J by 2 bases, with 9 bases left in between. There are 14 residues in the CDR3. Sequencing was carried out using PBMCs. The origin of this receptor is a girl aged 2-10 years in good health and CMV-seropositive. The rearrangement joins TRBV5-1 to TRBJ2-3; a possible D gene is TRBD1 (6 bases). The CDR3 loop is CASSLGQPTDTQYF. The CDR3 DNA is TGCGCCAGCAGCTTAGGACAGCCCACAGATACGCAGTATTTT.